This T cell receptor (beta chain) is drawn from a study of OX40 agonist ivuxolimab in advanced cancers. Study overall: One patient with hepatocellular carcinoma and two with cutaneous melanoma, three in all, had partial responses.

Assay used: immunoSEQ multiplex PCR; TCRdb lists only in-frame clones, some missing. This table holds roughly 80,000 clones, roughly 84% found once. Points from the study as a whole: Circulating CD4+ and CD8+ T cells showed clonal expansion by week 6 at 0.1 to 3.0 mg/kg. Certain nonresponders likewise exhibited a low normalized T-cell clonal expansion.

No patient had autoimmune disease or received systemic immunosuppression. Germline CDR1 and CDR2: SGDLS and YYNGEE. This CDR3 region has 14 residues. Trimming removed 3 bases from V and 9 bases from J, with 16 bases in between. As regards this clone: The antigen remains undetermined.

The sample in question was CD4+ or CD8+ T cells sorted from blood, obtained in a trial of the OX40 agonist ivuxolimab. The receptor was derived from an adult with an advanced solid tumor such as melanoma, head and neck, liver or kidney cancer. The J gene is TRBJ1-3, the V gene TRBV9; tentatively, D is TRBD1 (6 bases). This CDR3 reads CASSGPTGAATIYF. CDR3 nucleotide sequence: TGTGCCAGCAGCGGCCCGACAGGAGCGGCCACCATATATTTT.